This is a list of T cell receptor beta chains from one sample in a study of blood T cell repertoires in COVID-19. The data were produced by immunoSEQ multiplex PCR, yet TCRdb's version contains in-frame clones alone and is incomplete. The sample includes roughly 100,000 clones, about 88% seen only once; the top ten take approximately 5.1%. Sequencing was carried out using peripheral blood. The source is a human donor in a cohort sampled during active COVID-19. CDR3s include the opening cysteine and the closing phenylalanine or tryptophan. The order of the fields is V gene, J gene, CDR3 protein.

TRBV5-1	TRBJ1-2	CASSLSREVYGYTF
TRBV19	TRBJ1-6	CASSGGDSYNSPLHF
TRBV27	TRBJ1-2	CASGTGHGYTF
TRBV3-1/TRBV3-2	TRBJ2-1	CASSRTMFEDEQFF
TRBV9	TRBJ2-3	CASSTGQTTDTQYF
TRBV18	TRBJ1-1	CASSRRAGSAEAFF
TRBV3-1/TRBV3-2	TRBJ1-6	CASSQAVTGSGSPLHF
TRBV5-1	TRBJ1-2	CASSIGTGHSYGYTF
TRBV29-1	TRBJ2-1	CSGRVFNEQFF
TRBV12-3/TRBV12-4	TRBJ2-7	CASSFRGEQYF
TRBV7-7	TRBJ2-5	CASSASGGSETQYF
TRBV28	TRBJ2-7	CASSHPSGRSYEQYF
TRBV29-1	TRBJ1-2	CSVDRAGRLGYGYTF
TRBV11-1	TRBJ2-7	CASSPSGQGRSYEQYF
TRBV6-5	TRBJ2-6	CASSWGEGAGANVLTF
TRBV5-1	TRBJ2-1	CASRPGTSGILGEQFF
TRBV19	TRBJ1-5	CASDTGTGLYQPQHF
TRBV5-8	TRBJ2-2	CASSLRVTGELFF
TRBV28	TRBJ2-7	CASRKLYEQYF
TRBV18	TRBJ1-1	CASSPSGHRTEAFF
TRBV28	TRBJ1-4	CASRGPGGDTNEKLFF
TRBV6-5	TRBJ1-1	CASSREEGTEAFF
TRBV4-1	TRBJ2-1	CASSQTRNEQFF
TRBV11-2	TRBJ2-2	CASSLEGQATGELFF
TRBV9	TRBJ1-2	CASRGYYGYTF
TRBV28	TRBJ2-5	CASSFRGPQETQYF
TRBV5-8	TRBJ2-2	CASSLAWGAGATGELFF